The present T cell receptor (beta chain) was sequenced within a study of cytomegalovirus exposure and HLA in healthy donors. The study's findings and limits: CMV antigen specificity was confirmed in vitro for a few CMV-associated chains. Overall, approximately 150 TCR beta chains were annotated as cytomegalovirus-associated. CMV serostatus was the only recorded immune exposure for donors. In a later analysis, TCR association rates varied by HLA locus: DRB1 most, HLA-C fewest.

Details on this clone: The antigen remains unidentified.

Trimming removed 3 bases at V and 11 bases at J, with 18 bases between. Germline V gene lookup returns CDR1 SGDLS and CDR2 YYNGEE. The CDR3 runs 14 residues. A multiplex PCR was run with 60 Vbeta primers and 13 Jbeta primers. Profiling relied on immunoSEQ multiplex PCR, and the TCRdb table lists in-frame clones only, not all of them. Of 73,000 or so clones in the sample, roughly four fifths were seen once. The sequenced sample was PBMCs. The J gene is TRBJ2-4, the V gene TRBV9, with D possibly TRBD2 on 5 matching bases. The source of this sequence is a human donor in good health. For the CDR3, the DNA is TGTGCCAGCAGCGGGCCCCCCGGGGTAGCAGTTCAGTACTTC. This encodes CASSGPPGVAVQYF.